This T cell receptor (beta chain) appears in the sequencing data of a study of CD8 T cells in Susac syndrome. This clonotype was observed a single time. TCR beta from blood CD8+ and CD4+ T cells was sequenced. Negative isolation yielded CD8+ and CD4+ T cells; FACS enriched TEMRA cells. Random hexamers primed reverse transcription of 0.5 to 1 ug RNA. Coverage of TCR beta CDR3 amplification by immunoSEQ multiplex PCR extended to 54 Vbeta and 13 Jbeta. TCRdb reprocessed the immunoSEQ multiplex PCR reads via MiXCR and lists one record per CDR3 protein. Of 190,000 or so distinct CDR3 sequences in the sample, nearly 95% were seen once. Germline values: CDR1 KGHSH, CDR2 LQKENI. V shed 1 base and J 3 bases; nucleotides not matched to a gene: 0. There are 14 residues in the CDR3.

The sample comprised CD4+ T cells from PBMCs. This clonotype was sampled from a human donor with multiple sclerosis. The V gene is TRBV18, the J gene TRBJ1-5, with 7 bases aligning to TRBD1. CDR3 region: CASSPQGANQPQHF. Written as DNA, the CDR3 is TGTGCCAGCTCACCACAGGGGGCCAATCAGCCCCAGCATTTT.